This entry concerns a single TCR beta chain. The target antigen is unknown. A much more abundant neighbour one base away suggests this may be a read error. No conserved phenylalanine or tryptophan is present at the end of the CDR3, so a read error is the likely explanation. Transcripts of RNA were the source for amplifying TCR beta CDR3 regions. RT-PCR with HTBI primers came first, then second-round multiplex PCR. TCRdb analysed the multiplex PCR reads with MiXCR anew, one entry per CDR3 protein. Counted here are 340,000 or so distinct CDR3 sequences, roughly a sixth occurring once; the ten biggest clones make up about 12%. This sample stems from a study of Graves' ophthalmopathy and Graves' hyperthyroidism. Study observations and caveats: Blood was where most expanded thyroid clonotypes above 0.001 frequency also turned up.

Looked up from germline, CDR1 is KGHDR and CDR2 is SFDVKD. V dropped 1 base and J dropped 2; count of bases not matched to a gene: 3. The CDR3 is made up of 16 amino acids. Moderate-to-severe activity, with CAS ≥3, NOSPECS ≥4 and duration under 3 months, characterized the donors with ophthalmopathy. Symptoms, serum thyroxine and TRAb, thyroid ultrasound, and orbital computed tomography formed the diagnostic basis. This receptor was identified in an adult man with Graves' ophthalmopathy. The sequencing sample was made of peripheral blood. The genes are TRBV24-1 and TRBJ1-3; 8 bases map to TRBD1. The CDR3 DNA is TGTGCCACCAGTGATTTCACAGGGGGGACTGGAAACACCATATATGTT. Translating it yields CATSDFTGGTGNTIYV.